One and the same sample provided the 3 T cell receptor beta chains below, sequenced in a study of naive and memory T cell subsets. Stated treatment: skin biopsy from PPD injection site in Mantoux-positive individual. Unsorted total RNA, roughly 1 to 1000 ng, was DNase treated before reverse transcription. Reverse transcription of blood and skin TCR RNA was primed at alpha and beta constant regions. Using its own MiXCR run on the UMI-ligation and nested PCR reads, TCRdb lists one record per CDR3 protein. There are around 20,000 distinct CDR3 sequences in the sample; about a tenth occur only once, and 6.5% to 7% lies in the top ten. Sequenced material: skin, taken from a tuberculin skin test site. The receptors originated from an adult in good health.

This chain links TRBV6-2 or TRBV6-3 with TRBJ2-1; D is possibly TRBD2 (5 bases). This CDR3 is built from 16 residues. In germline, CDR1 is MNHEY, CDR2 SVGEGT. V was shortened by 4 bases and J by 4 bases, with 17 bases between the two germline ends. The CDR3 region is CASSSPGIPPYNEQFF. CDR3 in DNA: TGTGCCAGCAGTTCCCCCGGGATCCCTCCATACAATGAGCAGTTCTTC.

This clonotype was detected many times. This chain joins TRBV29-1 and TRBJ2-2; no clear D gene. V lost 6 bases, J lost 0 bases, and 17 bases lay in between. In germline, CDR1 is SQVTM, CDR2 ANQGSEA. This CDR3 region has 16 residues. The CDR3 loop reads CSVLKPGETNTGELFF. In nucleotides, the CDR3 is TGCAGCGTCCTCAAGCCAGGAGAAACGAACACCGGGGAGCTGTTTTTT.

The chain joins TRBV20-1 to TRBJ2-7; 7 bases are a match to TRBD1. The CDR3 consists of 14 residues. The V segment lost 2 bases and the J segment 1 base; nucleotides outside the gene matches: 5. Per the germline V gene, CDR1 is DFQATT and CDR2 is SNEGSKA (reference sequence). The CDR3 DNA sequence: TGCAGTGCTAGAAGTCAGACAGGGTCCTACGAGCAGTACTTC. Its translation: CSARSQTGSYEQYF.